This T cell receptor (beta chain) was sequenced for a study of T cells after posttransplantation cyclophosphamide. Study findings and constraints: Skin or GI-infiltrating T cells shared few TRB sequences with blood. Recipient CMV seropositivity and CMV reactivation strongly tracked TRB clonality.

Worth noting for this clone: Its antigen is undetermined.

The related graft donor's blood sample was taken on the day of bone marrow donation. Sequenced by immunoSEQ multiplex PCR; TCRdb stores in-frame clones only, minus some. The sample contains tens of thousands of clones, none occurring once; roughly 2.3% lies in the top ten. CDR3 length equals 14 residues. The J segment lost 5 bases and the V segment lost 6 bases, leaving 6 bases of the junction unmatched. Germline V gene data show CDR1 as MGHDK and CDR2 as SYGVNS. The chain uses TRBV25-1 and TRBJ2-1; 8 positions match TRBD2. The receptor comes from a man between 40 and 49 years old in good health, CMV-negative, and a related stem cell transplant donor. The specimen sequenced was PBMCs. CDR3 loop: CASSRGGTNNEQFF. Here the CDR3 DNA reads TGTGCCAGCAGCCGGGGGGGGACCAACAATGAGCAGTTCTTC.